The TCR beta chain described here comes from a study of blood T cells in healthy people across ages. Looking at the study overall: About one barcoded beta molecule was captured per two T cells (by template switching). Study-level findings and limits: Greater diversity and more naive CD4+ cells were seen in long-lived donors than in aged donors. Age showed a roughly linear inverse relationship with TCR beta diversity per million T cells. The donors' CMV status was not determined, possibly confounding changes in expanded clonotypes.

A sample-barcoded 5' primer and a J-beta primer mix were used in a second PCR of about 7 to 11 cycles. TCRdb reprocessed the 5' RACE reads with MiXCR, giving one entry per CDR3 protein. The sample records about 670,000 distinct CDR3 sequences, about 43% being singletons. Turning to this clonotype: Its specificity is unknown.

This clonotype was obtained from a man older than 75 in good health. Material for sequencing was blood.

CDR3 coding DNA: TGTGCCAGCAGCGTAGCCACAGATGGACAGGGCGGCACCTTC. It yields the protein CASSVATDGQGGTF. The chain uses TRBV9 and TRBJ1-2; 8 nucleotides align to TRBD1. From germline, CDR1 is SGDLS and CDR2 YYNGEE. With V trimmed by 0 bases and J by 13 bases, 11 bases remained unmatched. The CDR3 runs to 14 residues.